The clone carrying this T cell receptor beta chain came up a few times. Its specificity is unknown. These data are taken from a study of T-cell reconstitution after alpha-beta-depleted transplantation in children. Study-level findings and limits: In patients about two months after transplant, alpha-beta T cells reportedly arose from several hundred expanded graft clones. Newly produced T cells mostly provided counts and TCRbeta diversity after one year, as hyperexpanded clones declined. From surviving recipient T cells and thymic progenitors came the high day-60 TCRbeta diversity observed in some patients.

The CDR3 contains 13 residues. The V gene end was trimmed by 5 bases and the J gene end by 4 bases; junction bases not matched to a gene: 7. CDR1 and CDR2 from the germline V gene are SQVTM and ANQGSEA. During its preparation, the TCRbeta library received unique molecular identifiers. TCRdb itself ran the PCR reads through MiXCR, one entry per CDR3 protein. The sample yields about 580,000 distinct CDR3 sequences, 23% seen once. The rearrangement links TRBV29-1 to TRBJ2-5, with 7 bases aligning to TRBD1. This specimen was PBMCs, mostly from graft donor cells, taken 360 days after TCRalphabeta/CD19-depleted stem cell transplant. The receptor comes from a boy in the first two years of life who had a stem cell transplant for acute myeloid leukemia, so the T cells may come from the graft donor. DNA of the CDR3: TGCAGCGTTAGGGGACAGAATGGAGAGACCCAGTACTTC. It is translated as CSVRGQNGETQYF. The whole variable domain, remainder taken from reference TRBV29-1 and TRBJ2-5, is SAVISQKPSRDICQRGTSLTIQCQVDSQVTMMFWYRQQPGQSLTLIATANQGSEATYESGFVIDKFPISRPNLTFSTLTVSNMSPEDSSIYLCSVRGQNGETQYFGPGTRLLVL.